This TCR beta chain was sequenced in a study of blood T cell repertoires in COVID-19. Across the whole study: Samples of COVID-19 (acute and convalescent) were obtained from the United States, Italy and Spain.

This table comes from immunoSEQ multiplex PCR, and its TCRdb copy is limited to in-frame clones, with some not included. Altogether 100,000 to 150,000 clones are present, roughly 79% being singletons, with the ten largest covering around 25%. The table lists this clone with a few counts. The length of the CDR3 is 16 residues. Germline CDR1 is SGHDN and CDR2 is FVKESK. V was trimmed by 4 bases and J by 0 bases, leaving 12 bases between them. The origin of this receptor is a human donor in a cohort sampled during active COVID-19. What was sequenced was peripheral blood. V gene TRBV14 combines with J gene TRBJ1-4; D possibly corresponds to TRBD1 (6 bases). In DNA form, the CDR3 reads TGTGCCAGCAGCCCTTCGGGGGGCGCAACTAATGAAAAACTGTTTTTT. Translating it yields CASSPSGGATNEKLFF.